Below, 22 T cell receptor beta chains from the same sample are listed, as sequenced in a study of T and B cells in COVID-19 patients. Each TRB amplification used roughly 220-550 ng of genomic DNA from blood. TRB rearrangements were amplified by multiplex PCR with BIOMED2 TRB-A/B primers. TCRdb reanalysed the multiplex PCR reads using MiXCR and keeps one entry per CDR3 protein. The repertoire holds approximately 10,000 distinct CDR3 sequences, with roughly 30% as singletons. Sample: blood. These receptors all come from a human donor who had recovered from COVID-19.

The sample holds a few counts of this clonotype. The genes are TRBV5-4 and TRBJ2-3, with unresolved D. V lost 5 bases, J lost 4 bases, and 17 bases lay in between. The CDR3 is made up of 15 amino acids. Germline V gives CDR1 SGHNT, CDR2 YYREEE (reference sequence). The CDR3: CASSSALQLADTQYF. Here the CDR3 DNA reads TGTGCCAGCAGTTCCGCCCTGCAACTTGCAGATACGCAGTATTTT.

The chain uses TRBV11-1 and TRBJ2-5, with 9 positions matching TRBD2. Germline-derived CDR1 and CDR2 are SGHAT and FQDESV (reference sequence). The CDR3 totals 15 residues. The junction had 4 bases not matched to a gene; V was cut back by 0 bases and J by 5 bases. The CDR3 loop reads CASSLATSGRETQYF. Written as DNA, the CDR3 is TGTGCCAGCAGCTTAGCGACTAGCGGCAGGGAGACCCAGTACTTC. Combining the CDR3 with reference TRBV11-1 and TRBJ2-5 gives the whole variable domain EAEVAQSPRYKITEKSQAVAFWCDPISGHATLYWYRQILGQGPELLVQFQDESVVDDSQLPKDRFSAERLKGVDSTLKIQPAELGDSAMYLCASSLATSGRETQYFGPGTRLLVL.

The CDR3 spells CASSGGARTGELFF. For the CDR3, the DNA is TGCGCCAGCAGCGGAGGGGCTCGCACCGGGGAGCTGTTTTTT. V usage is TRBV10-2 and J usage is TRBJ2-2; D might be TRBD2 (6 bases). Germline V lookup: CDR1 WSHSY, CDR2 SAAADI. V lost 6 bases to trimming and J lost 4 bases, with 12 bases between them. CDR3 size: 14 residues.

Points on this clonotype: A read error is possible here, since a much larger clone lies one base away. This chain joins TRBV30 and TRBJ2-1; 9 nucleotides align to TRBD2. The CDR3 length is 15 residues. Germline-derived CDR1 and CDR2 are GTSNPN and SVGIG (reference sequence). V shed 3 bases, J shed 10 bases, and the junction held 13 bases outside the gene matches. The CDR3 DNA reads TGTGCCTGGAGCTCCGGGACTAGCAGATTTAAAGAGCAGTTCTTC. Protein: CAWSSGTSRFKEQFF.

The chain joins TRBV12-3 or TRBV12-4 to TRBJ1-4; TRBD1 aligns across 10 bases. Losses at the gene ends were 5 bases for V and 8 bases for J; bases not matched to a gene: 11. The CDR3 runs to 16 residues. The CDR3 sequence: CASSRVFGTGVEKLFF. Written as DNA, the CDR3 is TGTGCCAGCAGTCGAGTATTCGGGACAGGGGTAGAAAAACTGTTTTTT.

A single count supports this clonotype. The chain joins TRBV20-1 to TRBJ1-2; no reliable D call. V lost 4 bases and J 0 bases, leaving 9 bases between the germline ends. CDR3 size: 13 residues. Germline V gene lookup returns CDR1 DFQATT and CDR2 SNEGSKA (reference sequence). This CDR3 is CSANSLSNYGYTF. The CDR3 DNA reads TGCAGTGCTAACTCATTGTCTAACTATGGCTACACCTTC.

The chain recombines TRBV19 with TRBJ1-4; 9 bases map to TRBD1. Per germline, CDR1 LNHDA and CDR2 SQIVND (reference sequence). The CDR3 has 19 residues. V lost 2 bases to trimming and J lost 5 bases; unmatched junction nucleotides: 15. CDR3 sequence: CASSINPIPPGTGNEKLFF. In DNA, the CDR3 is TGTGCCAGTAGTATAAACCCAATACCCCCCGGGACAGGGAATGAAAAACTGTTTTTT.

This clonotype came up a few times. The rearrangement links TRBV11-3 to TRBJ2-1; D is perhaps TRBD2 (6 bases). CDR1 and CDR2 (germline): SGHNT, YENEEA. This CDR3 has 15 residues. Trimming took 6 bases from V and 10 from J, leaving 22 bases between them. In nucleotides, the CDR3 is TGTGCCAGCAGTTGGGATAGCGGCCCCCTAGGGGAGCAGTTCTTC. This gives the protein CASSWDSGPLGEQFF.

This clonotype was counted between two and nine times. V usage is TRBV5-5 and J usage is TRBJ2-7; TRBD1 is a possible D gene (7 bases). Germline loops: CDR1 SGHKS, CDR2 YYEKEE (reference sequence). This CDR3 contains 14 residues. V lost 2 bases, J lost 7 bases, and 16 bases lay in between. CDR3 coding DNA: TGTGCCAGCAGCTTCCAGGGGGGCCCTCGGGAGCAGTACGTC. Protein product: CASSFQGGPREQYV.

CDR3 loop: CASSEAYWTSSYEQYV. In DNA, the CDR3 is TGTGCCAGCAGTGAAGCGTATTGGACATCTTCCTACGAGCAGTACGTC. The rearrangement joins TRBV6-5 to TRBJ2-7, with D possibly TRBD1 on 5 matching bases. This CDR3 is built from 16 residues. From germline, CDR1 is MNHEY and CDR2 SVGAGI. V was clipped by 5 bases and J by 1 base, with 18 bases between them.

A few counts support this clonotype. The J gene is TRBJ2-5, the V gene TRBV7-9, with 7 bases fitting TRBD1. CDR3 length equals 13 residues. Germline V gene lookup returns CDR1 SEHNR and CDR2 FQNEAQ (reference sequence). The V and J ends lost 11 bases and 2 bases, in that order; junction bases with no gene match: 8. The CDR3 nucleotides read TGTGCCTGTGGGGGACAGCCTCAAGAGACCCAGTACTTC. Encoded protein: CACGGQPQETQYF.

The gene calls are TRBV27 and TRBJ2-6; 9 bases are a match to TRBD2. The V and J ends lost 6 bases and 3 bases, in that order; junction bases with no gene match: 12. CDR1 is MNHEY and CDR2 is SMNVEV in the germline V gene (reference sequence). The CDR3 is 18 residues long. The CDR3 DNA reads as TGTGCCAGCAGGGGGGTTGGCGGGAGGGCCGATGGGGCCAACGTCCTGACTTTC. Residues: CASRGVGGRADGANVLTF. The full variable domain, rest sourced from reference TRBV27 and TRBJ2-6, is EAQVTQNPRYLITVTGKKLTVTCSQNMNHEYMSWYRQDPGLGLRQIYYSMNVEVTDKGDVPEGYKVSRKEKRNFPLILESPSPNQTSLYFCASRGVGGRADGANVLTFGAGSRLTVL.

This chain joins TRBV6-6 and TRBJ1-2, with D possibly matching TRBD1 (6 bases). Trimming cost V 10 bases and J 4 bases, with 19 bases left between them. The germline gives CDR1 MNHNY, CDR2 SVGAGI (reference sequence). This CDR3 is 14 amino acids long. CDR3 residues: CATHRQEGSYGYTF. The CDR3 DNA follows: TGTGCCACCCACCGACAGGAAGGATCCTATGGCTACACCTTC.

Many counts were recorded for this clonotype. CDR3 in DNA: TGTGCCAGCAGTCAGGGGGCGGATGGCTACACCTTC. Translation: CASSQGADGYTF. The chain has TRBV6-5 and TRBJ1-2, with 8 bases that match TRBD1. V lost 5 bases to trimming and J lost 6 bases; unmatched junction nucleotides: 2. Germline V gene sequence: CDR1 MNHEY, CDR2 SVGAGI. This CDR3 contains 12 residues.

This chain uses TRBV27 with TRBJ2-7; D uncertain. CDR1 and CDR2 (germline): MNHEY, SMNVEV (reference sequence). The CDR3 is 19 amino acids. With 2 bases removed from V and 4 bases from J, the gap between germline ends came to 27 bases. The CDR3 DNA is TGTGCCAGCAGTTTACTTGCCCCACTAAGCCACGTACCTTTGTACGAGCAGTACTTC. Its translation is CASSLLAPLSHVPLYEQYF.

This chain uses TRBV7-9 with TRBJ2-5; TRBD1 matches 9 bases. With V trimmed by 6 bases and J by 4 bases, 6 bases remained unmatched. Germline values: CDR1 SEHNR, CDR2 FQNEAQ (reference sequence). The length of the CDR3 is 14 residues. The CDR3 is CASRRQGGGETQYF. CDR3 nucleotides: TGTGCCAGCAGACGACAGGGGGGGGGAGAGACCCAGTACTTC.

For this clonotype: One junction end does not reproduce the germline sequence, and a read error may be involved. The chain couples TRBV7-2 to TRBJ2-2; D unresolved. Per germline, CDR1 SGHTA and CDR2 FQGNSA. CDR3 size: 15 residues. The CDR3 loop reads CASSFEARNAGELFF. CDR3 nucleotides: TGTGCCAGCAGCTTTGAAGCCCGGAACGCCGGGGAGCTGTTTTTT.

In its sample, this clonotype ranks as medium-sized. This rearrangement joins TRBV11-1 to TRBJ2-2; TRBD1 aligns across 8 bases. The CDR3 totals 14 residues. Germline CDR1 SGHAT, CDR2 FQDESV (reference sequence). V lost 3 bases to trimming and J lost 5 bases; unmatched junction nucleotides: 2. The CDR3 region has the DNA TGTGCCAGCAGCTTTGACAGGGGAACCGGGGAGCTGTTTTTT. Its protein product is CASSFDRGTGELFF.

In its sample, this clonotype was seen a few times. This sequence joins TRBV30 and TRBJ2-7, with a weak D call TRBD2 (6 bases). This CDR3 is 15 amino acids long. V gave up 2 bases and J gave up 1 base, with 15 bases separating them. In germline, CDR1 is GTSNPN, CDR2 SVGIG (reference sequence). The CDR3 DNA sequence: TGTGCCTGGAGTCGGCGGGGTGGGGTTTCCTACGAGCAGTACGTC. Its translation: CAWSRRGGVSYEQYV.

This chain joins TRBV9 and TRBJ2-2, with 10 bases that match TRBD2. Germline assignment: CDR1 SGDLS and CDR2 YYNGEE. The CDR3 is made up of 15 amino acids. J lost 5 bases, V lost 4 bases, and 5 bases had no gene match. CDR3 region: CASSSSGRGTGELFF. The CDR3 coding sequence is TGTGCCAGCAGCTCTAGCGGGAGAGGGACCGGGGAGCTGTTTTTT.

The chain links TRBV6-5 to TRBJ1-1; the D gene is possibly TRBD1 (6 bases). This CDR3 has 14 residues. Germline-derived CDR1 and CDR2 are MNHEY and SVGAGI. V was trimmed by 7 bases and J by 5 bases, leaving 17 bases between them. DNA of the CDR3: TGTGCCAGCACCAGGGGAGGGCGGAGAACTGAAGCTTTCTTT. This encodes CASTRGGRRTEAFF.

This clonotype has just a few counts. The chain recombines TRBV12-3 or TRBV12-4 with TRBJ2-5; D call uncertain. The CDR3 length is 13 residues. The germline V and J ends were trimmed by 3 bases and 3 bases, with 8 bases remaining between them. The DNA for the CDR3 is TGTGCCAGCAGTTTCGGGCAGAAAGAGACCCAGTACTTC. Its translation: CASSFGQKETQYF.